This T cell receptor beta chain comes out of a study of blood T cell repertoires in COVID-19. Whole-study context: Researchers got acute and convalescent COVID-19 samples from the United States, Italy and Spain.

This CDR3 has 14 amino acids. CDR1 is SEHNR, CDR2 FQNEAQ, per germline (reference sequence). The V segment lost 5 bases and the J segment 7 bases; nucleotides outside the gene matches: 7. The data were produced by immunoSEQ multiplex PCR, yet TCRdb's version contains in-frame clones alone and is incomplete. Counted here are some 170,000 clones, about 90% occurring once; the ten biggest clones make up around 1.2%. Participants came from 20 to 25 US areas, aged about 18 to 95 years. Cohort placement rested on clinical history that participants reported themselves. This clone was observed a few times. V usage is TRBV7-9 and J usage is TRBJ1-2; 10 bases match TRBD1. This TCR came from a human donor with acute COVID-19. The donor label of this sample is uncertain. Sequencing input: PBMCs or T cells enriched from blood (not recorded which). CDR3 protein: CASSVDRGHGGYTF. CDR3 sequence (DNA): TGTGCCAGCAGCGTCGACAGGGGGCACGGTGGCTACACCTTC. The whole variable domain, remainder taken from reference TRBV7-9 and TRBJ1-2, is DTGVSQNPRHKITKRGQNVTFRCDPISEHNRLYWYRQTLGQGPEFLTYFQNEAQLEKSRLLSDRFSAERPKGSFSTLEIQRTEQGDSAMYLCASSVDRGHGGYTFGSGTRLTVV.